This TCR beta chain comes out of a study of post-analysis software for immune sequencing data. Of note for this clonotype: Its antigen is not identified.

General study findings and limits: Comparison of patients with controls showed about 5 TRBV segments more frequent in patients, TRBV5-6, TRBV5-1 and TRBV20-1 among them. There was significantly lower normalized Chao1 diversity in multiple sclerosis patients than in controls.

Each TCR beta cDNA library carried unique molecular identifiers. TCRdb re-called the PCR reads with MiXCR, one entry per CDR3 protein. In the table there are around 710,000 distinct CDR3 sequences, 40% to 55% of which are singletons. CDR3 length: 17 residues. The germline V and J ends were trimmed by 4 bases and 5 bases, with 23 bases remaining between them. CDR1 is MDHEN, CDR2 SYDVKM, per germline. The J gene is TRBJ2-5, the V gene TRBV28, with a tentative D call TRBD2 (6 bases). Specimen: blood. This TCR came from a girl between 10 and 17 years old with multiple sclerosis. CDR3 DNA: TGTGCCAGCAGTTCCCCCCTTGGGGGGTTGGATCGGGAGACCCAGTACTTC. It is translated as CASSSPLGGLDRETQYF.